The 28 T cell receptor beta chains below were found in one sample sequenced in a study of cytomegalovirus exposure and HLA in healthy donors (dated 2017 in TCRdb). Receptor amplification or capture employed the immunoSEQ multiplex PCR assay. For the multiplex PCR, a mixture combining 60 forward primers for TCR Vbeta segments and 13 reverse primers for TCR Jbeta segments was used. TCRdb took this table from immuneACCESS and kept in-frame rearrangements with V and J called. Such tables lack part of the clones; where checked against another copy, unresolved V genes explain under half of the gap, and the rest is unexplained. This sample's table contains under 200,000 clones. The ten largest clones take up 0.65% to 0.9% of the sample. Material: PBMCs. The source of these receptors is a young woman in good health and CMV-seropositive.

As concerns this clone: Relative to the germline gene, one junction end is altered; a read error may explain this. The J gene is TRBJ2-7, the V gene TRBV7-6; 10 bases are shared with TRBD1. Germline V gene data show CDR1 as SGHVS and CDR2 as FNYEAQ. The CDR3 has 14 amino acids. The CDR3 bases are TGTGCCAGCAGCTTAGGACAGGGGGCGGGTGAGCAGAGCTTC. This sequence encodes CASSLGQGAGEQSF.

V gene TRBV19 combines with J gene TRBJ1-1; tentatively, D is TRBD1 (5 bases). Per germline, CDR1 LNHDA and CDR2 SQIVND (reference sequence). CDR3 length: 13 amino acids. V was cut by 0 bases and J by 8 bases, with 10 bases left in between. In nucleotides, the CDR3 is TGTGCCAGTAGTATAGATTTTGGGGCAGAAGCTTTCTTT. Translated: CASSIDFGAEAFF. The entire variable domain, with the rest obtained from reference TRBV19 and TRBJ1-1, is as follows: DGGITQSPKYLFRKEGQNVTLSCEQNLNHDAMYWYRQDPGQGLRLIYYSQIVNDFQKGDIAEGYSVSREKKESFPLTVTSAQKNPTAFYLCASSIDFGAEAFFGQGTRLTVV.

The chain uses TRBV5-1 and TRBJ2-5; no definite D call. Germline-derived CDR1 and CDR2 are SGHRS and YFSETQ. CDR3 length: 13 residues. Trimming stripped 4 bases from V and 1 base from J, with 8 bases between. The DNA for the CDR3 is TGCGCCAGCAGCCGAGGCTTCCAAGAGACCCAGTACTTC. Its translation: CASSRGFQETQYF.

The chain uses TRBV6-5 and TRBJ1-6; tentatively, D is TRBD1 (6 bases). V lost 5 bases and J 5 bases, leaving 10 bases between the germline ends. There are 14 residues in the CDR3. Germline loops: CDR1 MNHEY, CDR2 SVGAGI. CDR3 nucleotides: TGTGCCAGCAGTGTACAGGGAGATAATTCACCCCTCCACTTT. This gives the protein CASSVQGDNSPLHF.

This rearrangement joins TRBV20-1 to TRBJ1-3; no clear D gene. CDR1 is DFQATT and CDR2 is SNEGSKA in the germline V gene (reference sequence). Trimming left V 6 bases short and J 4 bases short, with 7 bases between. The CDR3 is 11 amino acids. The CDR3 spells CSAQTGNTIYF. The CDR3 DNA sequence: TGCAGTGCCCAGACAGGAAACACCATATATTTT.

CDR3 residues: CASSFGLADLGEQYF. DNA for the CDR3: TGTGCCAGCAGCTTTGGACTAGCGGACCTGGGCGAGCAGTACTTC. J is TRBJ2-7 and V is TRBV7-6, with 10 bases lining up with TRBD2. This CDR3 contains 15 residues. Trimming took 3 bases from V and 6 from J; bases not matched to a gene: 8. Germline CDR1 reads SGHVS; CDR2 reads FNYEAQ.

On this clone itself: Mismatch with germline at one junction end may stem from a read error. The chain links TRBV4-3 to TRBJ2-1; D uncertain. CDR1 LGHNA and CDR2 YSLEER come from the germline V gene. The CDR3 is 14 residues long. The CDR3 loop reads CASSQSGSNNEQFF. CDR3 sequence (DNA): TGCGCCAGCAGCCAAAGTGGCTCCAACAATGAGCAGTTCTTC.

The chain combines TRBV10-3 with TRBJ1-1; the D gene is possibly TRBD1 (5 bases). V lost 4 bases to trimming and J lost 0 bases, with 15 bases between them. The CDR3 is 16 residues long. CDR1 and CDR2 (germline): ENHRY, SYGVKD. The CDR3 is CAISAGDLQLNTEAFF. Written as DNA, the CDR3 is TGTGCCATCAGTGCGGGGGATTTACAGCTGAACACTGAAGCTTTCTTT.

The chain combines TRBV4-1 with TRBJ2-5; 8 bases are shared with TRBD2. V trimming: 2 bases; J trimming: 5 bases; junction bases outside the gene matches: 1. Germline CDR1 reads MGHRA; CDR2 reads YSYEKL. The CDR3 extends over 13 amino acids. In nucleotides, the CDR3 is TGCGCCAGCAGCCAACAGCGGGGGGAGACCCAGTACTTC. Translated, it gives CASSQQRGETQYF.

The chain joins TRBV6-5 to TRBJ1-2; D is unresolved. This CDR3 has 13 residues. Germline CDR1 reads MNHEY; CDR2 reads SVGAGI. Trimming removed 0 bases at V and 8 bases at J, with 10 bases between. CDR3 residues: CASSYSHSRGYTF. The CDR3, as DNA: TGTGCCAGCAGTTACTCGCACAGTCGAGGCTACACCTTC.

V and J are TRBV6-5 and TRBJ1-6; D is uncertain. Germline lookup yields CDR1 MNHEY and CDR2 SVGAGI. CDR3 length equals 12 residues. The germline V and J ends were trimmed by 2 bases and 12 bases, with 8 bases remaining between them. In nucleotides, the CDR3 is TGTGCCAGCAGTTACCAGCCGGGACCCCTCCACTTT. Its translation is CASSYQPGPLHF.

The V call is TRBV2, the J call TRBJ2-1, with 10 nucleotides matching TRBD1. The V segment lost 2 bases and the J segment 7 bases; nucleotides outside the gene matches: 8. Germline V lookup: CDR1 SNHLY, CDR2 FYNNEI. This CDR3 comprises 16 residues. The CDR3 is CASSEPPGQGRNEQFF. In DNA, the CDR3 is TGTGCCAGCAGTGAACCGCCGGGACAGGGGAGGAATGAGCAGTTCTTC. The full variable domain, rest sourced from reference TRBV2 and TRBJ2-1, is EPEVTQTPSHQVTQMGQEVILRCVPISNHLYFYWYRQILGQKVEFLVSFYNNEISEKSEIFDDQFSVERPDGSNFTLKIRSTKLEDSAMYFCASSEPPGQGRNEQFFGPGTRLTVL.

The chain combines TRBV4-2 with TRBJ1-1; D is perhaps TRBD1 (5 bases). The CDR3 is 16 residues long. From germline, CDR1 is LGHNA and CDR2 YNFKEQ. Trimming removed 3 bases from V and 1 base from J, with 15 bases in between. CDR3 sequence: CASSQGGPPGNTEAFF. CDR3 sequence (DNA): TGTGCCAGCAGCCAGGGGGGACCCCCAGGGAACACTGAAGCTTTCTTT.

The CDR3 reads CASSFRQGALQNEQYF. The CDR3 DNA reads TGTGCCAGCAGCTTTCGACAGGGGGCGTTACAGAACGAGCAGTACTTC. The chain uses TRBV5-6 and TRBJ2-7, with TRBD1 matching 10 bases. The junction had 10 bases not matched to a gene; V was cut back by 2 bases and J by 5 bases. Germline assignment: CDR1 SGHDT and CDR2 YYEEEE. This CDR3 is built from 16 residues.

The chain carries TRBV7-9 and TRBJ2-1; 10 bases agree with TRBD1. Germline CDR1 is SEHNR and CDR2 is FQNEAQ (reference sequence). The CDR3 length is 17 residues. J lost 3 bases, V lost 0 bases, and 5 bases had no gene match. CDR3 bases: TGTGCCAGCAGCTTAGCTATGACAGGGGGCGGCTACAATGAGCAGTTCTTC. It codes for CASSLAMTGGGYNEQFF. Supplemented by reference TRBV7-9 and TRBJ2-1, the full variable domain reads DTGVSQNPRHKITKRGQNVTFRCDPISEHNRLYWYRQTLGQGPEFLTYFQNEAQLEKSRLLSDRFSAERPKGSFSTLEIQRTEQGDSAMYLCASSLAMTGGGYNEQFFGPGTRLTVL.

This chain uses TRBV11-3 with TRBJ2-7; 9 bases map to TRBD2. This CDR3 is 19 amino acids long. With 5 bases clipped from V and 0 bases from J, the junction kept 17 bases outside the gene matches. Germline V gene lookup returns CDR1 SGHNT and CDR2 YENEEA. The CDR3 bases are TGTGCCAGCAGCCGAGGGTGGGGACTAGCTGTAATTAGCTCCTACGAGCAGTACTTC. Encoded protein: CASSRGWGLAVISSYEQYF.

The chain carries TRBV19 and TRBJ1-6; TRBD1 is a possible D gene (6 bases). V dropped 7 bases and J dropped 2 bases, with 15 bases sitting between them. The CDR3 totals 16 residues. Germline loops: CDR1 LNHDA, CDR2 SQIVND (reference sequence). CDR3 coding DNA: TGTGCCAGTACCTCTACCCAGGGGCCCTATAATTCACCCCTCCACTTT. Amino acids: CASTSTQGPYNSPLHF.

The gene calls are TRBV10-3 and TRBJ2-1; 11 bases line up with TRBD2. The CDR3 loop spans 18 amino acids. The germline CDR1 and CDR2 sequences are ENHRY and SYGVKD. V was clipped by 10 bases and J by 0 bases; unmatched bases: 14. The CDR3 DNA sequence: TGTGCCAGCGCTCCCCTAGCGGGAGGACCCCGCTCCTACAATGAGCAGTTCTTC. Translating gives CASAPLAGGPRSYNEQFF.

The CDR3 loop is CASSVAARGSSGNTIYF. For the CDR3, the DNA is TGTGCCAGCAGCGTAGCTGCCAGGGGAAGCTCTGGAAACACCATATATTTT. V and J are TRBV9 and TRBJ1-3; TRBD1 might be the D (6 bases). Germline CDR1 reads SGDLS; CDR2 reads YYNGEE. This CDR3 region has 17 residues. V was trimmed by 0 bases and J by 0 bases, leaving 13 bases between them.

The rearrangement links TRBV19 to TRBJ2-7; D not resolved. The CDR3 length is 15 residues. V was shortened by 3 bases and J by 2 bases, with 14 bases between the two germline ends. Germline lookup yields CDR1 LNHDA and CDR2 SQIVND (reference sequence). The CDR3 protein is CASSIKAGTTYEQYF. CDR3 nucleotide sequence: TGTGCCAGTAGTATTAAGGCAGGTACGACCTACGAGCAGTACTTC.

The V call is TRBV2, the J call TRBJ2-3, with a possible D match to TRBD2 (6 bases). Trimming cost V 1 base and J 5 bases, with 10 bases left between them. The CDR3 runs to 14 residues. The germline gives CDR1 SNHLY, CDR2 FYNNEI. The CDR3 DNA reads as TGTGCCAGCAGTGAAGAGCGGGTAGTAGATACGCAGTATTTT. It codes for CASSEERVVDTQYF.

The chain carries TRBV6-4 and TRBJ2-5, with D possibly being TRBD1 (5 bases). The V and J ends lost 6 bases and 2 bases respectively, with 10 bases between them. CDR1 MRHNA and CDR2 SNTAGT come from the germline V gene. CDR3 length equals 13 residues. DNA of the CDR3: TGTGCCAGCAGCGTGACAGTTCAAGAGACCCAGTACTTC. Encoded protein: CASSVTVQETQYF.

The chain carries TRBV19 and TRBJ1-5; 8 bases are shared with TRBD1. The length of the CDR3 is 15 residues. Trimming took 5 bases from V and 6 from J; bases not matched to a gene: 9. Germline V gene sequence: CDR1 LNHDA, CDR2 SQIVND (reference sequence). The CDR3 coding sequence is TGTGCCAGTAGTGAAGGCCAGGGGGCGATTCAGCCCCAGCATTTT. This sequence encodes CASSEGQGAIQPQHF.

The V call is TRBV4-2, the J call TRBJ1-1; a possible D gene is TRBD1 (5 bases). Trimming pared 0 bases from V and 5 bases from J, leaving 13 bases between. Germline lookup yields CDR1 LGHNA and CDR2 YNFKEQ. This CDR3 has 15 amino acids. CDR3 coding DNA: TGTGCCAGCAGCCAAGATCTGGGGGGTGGAACTGAAGCTTTCTTT. Its protein product is CASSQDLGGGTEAFF.

V gene TRBV6-5 combines with J gene TRBJ2-7, with TRBD1 matching 10 bases. The CDR3 extends over 13 amino acids. Germline V gene data show CDR1 as MNHEY and CDR2 as SVGAGI. Trimming removed 3 bases from V and 6 bases from J; junction bases left unmatched: 2. For the CDR3, the DNA is TGTGCCAGCAGTTATGGGACAGGGGTCGAGCAGTACTTC. It specifies CASSYGTGVEQYF.

The chain recombines TRBV9 with TRBJ1-1, with D possibly being TRBD1 (6 bases). V was shortened by 0 bases and J by 3 bases, with 12 bases between the two germline ends. Germline lookup yields CDR1 SGDLS and CDR2 YYNGEE. The CDR3 contains 15 residues. CDR3 nucleotides: TGTGCCAGCAGCGTAGATTCGACAGGAGACACTGAAGCTTTCTTT. As protein: CASSVDSTGDTEAFF.

V is TRBV29-1 and J is TRBJ1-1; tentatively, D is TRBD1 (6 bases). This CDR3 comprises 12 residues. Germline V gene lookup returns CDR1 SQVTM and CDR2 ANQGSEA. Trimming took off 6 bases at V and 8 bases at J, with 16 bases between the two ends. The CDR3 here is CSVRTVNSEAFF. The CDR3 bases are TGCAGCGTAAGGACAGTCAACTCCGAAGCTTTCTTT.

The chain employs TRBV18 and TRBJ1-5, with 10 positions matching TRBD1. CDR1 is KGHSH and CDR2 is LQKENI in the germline V gene. V shed 5 bases, J shed 6 bases, and the junction held 7 bases outside the gene matches. The CDR3 contains 15 residues. CDR3 amino acids: CASSEGQGVGQPQHF. CDR3 sequence (DNA): TGTGCCAGCTCAGAAGGACAGGGGGTCGGTCAGCCCCAGCATTTT.